Presented here are 23 T cell receptor beta chains from one specimen sequenced in a study of regulatory T cells in long-lasting Graves disease. Time point specified: newly diagnosed GD, antithyroid drugs for less than 3 months. PBMC RNA was the source of the TCR library. Building of the TCR beta libraries involved iRepertoire HTBI primers and Arm-PCR of CDR3 regions. One entry per CDR3 protein, called by TCRdb with MiXCR from the multiplex PCR reads. In the table there are 380,000 or so distinct CDR3 sequences, 15% to 20% of which are singletons. These data were also reused for a study on T cells in Graves' hyperthyroidism and ophthalmopathy.

Source: peripheral blood mononuclear cells (PBMCs), taken at new diagnosis, from a patient treated with antithyroid drugs. These receptor sequences come from a woman aged 18-29 years with Graves disease.

This clonotype occurred a few times. This sequence joins TRBV7-9 and TRBJ2-1, with 10 bases aligning to TRBD2. V lost 6 bases, J lost 7 bases, and 12 bases stayed unmatched. Per germline, CDR1 SEHNR and CDR2 FQNEAQ (reference sequence). This CDR3 is built from 16 residues. The CDR3 sequence is CASSPSGGHQGNEQFF. CDR3 in DNA: TGTGCCAGCAGTCCTAGCGGGGGCCATCAGGGGAATGAGCAGTTCTTC.

This chain links TRBV19 with TRBJ2-7; 7 bases line up with TRBD2. The ends lost 6 bases at V and 0 bases at J; junction bases unmatched: 20. Germline V CDR1 and CDR2: LNHDA, SQIVND (reference sequence). CDR3 length: 19 residues. The CDR3 DNA reads as TGTGCCAGTAGATGGGACTATACCGGACCGGGTATGAGCTCCTACGAGCAGTACTTC. Protein: CASRWDYTGPGMSSYEQYF.

The rearrangement links TRBV2 to TRBJ1-6; no firm D call. Germline V lookup: CDR1 SNHLY, CDR2 FYNNEI. The V end was cut by 4 bases, the J end by 7 bases, with 20 bases between. The length of the CDR3 is 17 residues. The CDR3 nucleotides read TGTGCCAGCAGTGTCGGTCTCGGAGTTCCGCGGAATTCACCCCTCCACTTT. It translates to CASSVGLGVPRNSPLHF.

V gene TRBV2 combines with J gene TRBJ2-1; 15 positions agree with TRBD2. V was clipped by 10 bases and J by 3 bases; unmatched bases: 10. CDR3 size: 17 residues. Germline V CDR1 and CDR2: SNHLY, FYNNEI. The DNA for the CDR3 is TGTGCCACGGCTTTCCGGACTAGCGGGAGGGTCTACAATGAGCAGTTCTTC. This translates into CATAFRTSGRVYNEQFF.

Comment on this clonotype: Given a much more abundant clone one base away, this may be a read error. The rearrangement links TRBV6-4 to TRBJ2-1, with D possibly being TRBD2 (5 bases). The CDR3 is made up of 15 amino acids. V was trimmed by 6 bases and J by 8 bases, leaving 20 bases between them. The V gene's germline CDR1 is MRHNA and CDR2 SNTAGT. In DNA, the CDR3 is TGTGCCAGCAGCAAAGCAGGACTCCTCGGCGATGAGCAGTTCTTC. Translating it yields CASSKAGLLGDEQFF.

On this clonotype: Being one base from a much bigger clone, this may be a read error. V is TRBV7-2 and J is TRBJ1-1; the D is unclear. CDR3 size: 14 residues. CDR1 is SGHTA and CDR2 is FQGNSA in the germline V gene. Trimming cost V 6 bases and J 4 bases, with 15 bases left between them. This chain's CDR3 is CASSLGIMSTEAFF. CDR3 nucleotides: TGTGCCAGCAGTTTGGGTATTATGAGCACTGAAGCTTTCTTT.

This clonotype was seen a few times. Since a much larger clone is just one base distant, this may be a read error. This rearrangement joins TRBV5-1 to TRBJ1-2; D remains ambiguous. This CDR3 region has 13 residues. CDR1 SGHRS and CDR2 YFSETQ come from the germline V gene. The CDR3 region is CASSTDGNYGYAF. The CDR3, as DNA: TGCGCCAGCAGCACGGACGGAAACTATGGCTACGCCTTC.

This clonotype was detected ten times or more. V usage is TRBV28 and J usage is TRBJ2-7; D is perhaps TRBD1 or TRBD2 (6 bases each). This CDR3 is built from 12 residues. V shed 6 bases and J shed 3 bases, with 9 bases lying between them. Germline assignment: CDR1 MDHEN and CDR2 SYDVKM. CDR3 loop: CASRGGYYEQYF. The CDR3, as DNA: TGTGCCAGCAGGGGGGGCTACTACGAGCAGTACTTC.

There are many counts of this clonotype. The chain employs TRBV12-3 or TRBV12-4 and TRBJ1-5; weak D call: TRBD1 (6 bases). CDR3 length equals 13 residues. V lost 7 bases and J 7 bases, leaving 14 bases between the germline ends. This chain's CDR3 is CASTWGRGQPQHF. For the CDR3, the DNA is TGTGCCAGCACCTGGGGGCGGGGGCAGCCCCAGCATTTT.

The V gene is TRBV5-1, the J gene TRBJ1-6; 7 nucleotides line up with TRBD1. CDR3 length equals 16 residues. Trimming took 0 bases from V and 8 from J; bases not matched to a gene: 8. Per the germline V gene, CDR1 is SGHRS and CDR2 is YFSETQ. The CDR3 loop reads CASSLDLQGVHSPLHF. DNA of the CDR3: TGCGCCAGCAGCTTGGATCTGCAGGGGGTGCATTCACCCCTCCACTTT.

This chain connects TRBV7-3 to TRBJ2-2; no reliable D call. This CDR3 is built from 12 residues. Per germline, CDR1 SGHTA and CDR2 FQGTGA. V shed 11 bases and J shed 6 bases, with 13 bases lying between them. The DNA for the CDR3 is TGTGCCGGAAAGGACCCTTCCGGGGAGCTGTTTTTT. Amino acids: CAGKDPSGELFF.

This clonotype was picked up a small number of times. The chain is built from TRBV10-3 and TRBJ2-3; D remains unclear. Deletions cut 1 base from V and 0 bases from J, with 14 bases between. CDR1 ENHRY and CDR2 SYGVKD come from the germline V gene. This CDR3 has 17 residues. The CDR3 region is CAISEWQTHESTDTQYF. For the CDR3, the DNA is TGTGCCATCAGTGAGTGGCAGACGCACGAAAGCACAGATACGCAGTATTTT.

With regard to this clonotype: A much bigger clone sits one base away, suggesting this may be a read error. The chain combines TRBV13 with TRBJ2-5, with 7 bases aligning to TRBD1. Germline assignment: CDR1 PRHDT and CDR2 FYEKMQ (reference sequence). The CDR3 runs to 16 residues. CDR3 in DNA: TGTGCCAGCAGCCTTCGACAGGGTGATACGGCGAAGACCCTGTACTTC. Translating gives CASSLRQGDTAKTLYF. The whole variable domain, remainder taken from reference TRBV13 and TRBJ2-5, is AAGVIQSPRHLIKEKRETATLKCYPIPRHDTVYWYQQGPGQDPQFLISFYEKMQSDKGSIPDRFSAQQFSDYHSELNMSSLELGDSALYFCASSLRQGDTAKTLYFGPGTRLLVL.

The chain has TRBV10-3 and TRBJ2-7; 11 nucleotides match TRBD2. Per germline, CDR1 ENHRY and CDR2 SYGVKD. The V and J ends lost 3 bases and 3 bases, in that order; junction bases with no gene match: 7. The CDR3 consists of 16 residues. The CDR3 loop reads CAISDPRLAGLYEQYF. CDR3 DNA sequence: TGTGCCATCAGTGACCCTCGACTAGCGGGGCTCTACGAGCAGTACTTC.

This clonotype has ten or more counts. The genes are TRBV6-1 and TRBJ2-7, with 7 bases fitting TRBD1. Per germline, CDR1 MNHNS and CDR2 SASEGT. J was trimmed by 5 bases and V by 7 bases; bases with no gene match: 17. This CDR3 region has 16 residues. In DNA form, the CDR3 reads TGTGCCAGCATTGATCCCGACAGGGATTGGTCTAACGAGCAGTACTTC. Its translation is CASIDPDRDWSNEQYF.

Ten or more counts support this clonotype. This chain connects TRBV18 to TRBJ2-1; no clear D gene. The germline V gene encodes CDR1 KGHSH and CDR2 LQKENI. Deletions cut 1 base from V and 6 bases from J, with 10 bases between. There are 14 residues in the CDR3. As DNA, the CDR3 is TGTGCCAGCTCACCACAAAGGGCCATCAATGAGCAGTTCTTC. It codes for CASSPQRAINEQFF.

This chain uses TRBV5-1 with TRBJ2-2; D possibly uses TRBD1 or TRBD2 (5 bases each). The CDR3 has 16 amino acids. CDR1 SGHRS and CDR2 YFSETQ come from the germline V gene. Trimming shortened V by 0 bases and J by 4 bases, and 13 bases separated the two germline ends. The CDR3 DNA sequence: TGCGCCAGCAGCTTGGTAATGGGGGAGAGCACCGGGGAGCTGTTTTTT. Its protein is CASSLVMGESTGELFF.

This rearrangement joins TRBV28 to TRBJ2-7; perhaps D is TRBD1 or TRBD2 (5 bases each). The CDR3 has 14 amino acids. V was pared by 5 bases and J by 5 bases, with 16 bases between. Per the germline V gene, CDR1 is MDHEN and CDR2 is SYDVKM. The CDR3 reads CASSPPRDDDEQYF. Written as DNA, the CDR3 is TGTGCCAGCAGTCCCCCCCGGGACGACGACGAGCAGTACTTC.

Only a few counts were recorded for this clonotype. V gene TRBV18 combines with J gene TRBJ2-1; a weak D match, TRBD1 (5 bases). Trimming left V 3 bases short and J 6 bases short, with 18 bases between. Germline V gives CDR1 KGHSH, CDR2 LQKENI. The CDR3 extends over 16 amino acids. The CDR3 spells CASSPRPGYVSNEQFF. DNA for the CDR3: TGTGCCAGCTCACCCCGCCCAGGGTATGTGAGCAATGAGCAGTTCTTC.

This clonotype was picked up many times. V gene TRBV2 combines with J gene TRBJ2-7; D gene ambiguous. Between the trimmed V and J ends, which lost 10 bases and 3 bases, there was a span of 13 bases. Germline values: CDR1 SNHLY, CDR2 FYNNEI. The CDR3 consists of 12 residues. The CDR3 sequence: CANKGWNYEQYF. The CDR3 DNA reads TGTGCCAACAAAGGCTGGAACTACGAGCAGTACTTC.

This clonotype was seen ten or more times. The CDR3 protein is CASSLQGSKYNEQFF. CDR3 in DNA: TGCGCCAGCAGCTTACAGGGCTCCAAGTACAATGAGCAGTTCTTC. V and J are TRBV5-1 and TRBJ2-1, with D possibly TRBD1 on 6 matching bases. The CDR3 totals 15 residues. V lost 2 bases and J 4 bases, leaving 13 bases between the germline ends. CDR1 is SGHRS, CDR2 YFSETQ, per germline.

The sample holds many counts of this clonotype. The chain joins TRBV30 to TRBJ2-3; no clear D. The CDR3 has 14 amino acids. Germline values: CDR1 GTSNPN, CDR2 SVGIG (reference sequence). V shed 2 bases and J shed 5 bases, with 14 bases lying between them. CDR3 loop: CAWSPRKGRDTQYF. As DNA, the CDR3 is TGTGCCTGGAGTCCCCGAAAGGGCAGAGATACGCAGTATTTT.

The chain links TRBV10-1 to TRBJ2-1; no reliable D call. Looked up from germline, CDR1 is WNHNN and CDR2 is SYGVQD (reference sequence). The CDR3 length is 12 residues. The V gene lost 6 bases and the J gene lost 5 bases, with 8 bases spanning the gap. The CDR3 protein is CASRGRNNEQFF. The CDR3 coding sequence is TGCGCCAGCAGGGGCAGAAACAATGAGCAGTTCTTC.